A single sample is the source of the 2 T cell receptor beta chains below, sequenced in a study of blood T cell repertoires in COVID-19. The method was immunoSEQ multiplex PCR; TCRdb's version includes in-frame clones alone and lacks a portion of them. Counted here are 30,000 to 35,000 clones, roughly four fifths occurring once; the ten biggest clones make up around 41%. Material: peripheral blood. Receptors were obtained from a man aged 80 or over with active or convalescent COVID-19.

This chain uses TRBV27 with TRBJ2-1, with D perhaps TRBD1 (5 bases). V was clipped by 3 bases and J by 10 bases, with 10 bases between them. This CDR3 is built from 12 residues. Per the germline V gene, CDR1 is MNHEY and CDR2 is SMNVEV (reference sequence). The CDR3 region has the DNA TGTGCCAGCAGTTTGCCGAAGGGGGAGCAGTTCTTC. Translated, it gives CASSLPKGEQFF.

The sample holds a few counts of this clone. The V call is TRBV11-3, the J call TRBJ1-4; D might be TRBD1 (6 bases). The CDR3 is made up of 17 amino acids. Deletions cut 0 bases from V and 3 bases from J, with 14 bases between. Germline loops: CDR1 SGHNT, CDR2 YENEEA. The CDR3 here is CASSLDGLKGANEKLFF. CDR3 DNA sequence: TGTGCCAGCAGCTTAGATGGGCTCAAGGGGGCTAATGAAAAACTGTTTTTT.